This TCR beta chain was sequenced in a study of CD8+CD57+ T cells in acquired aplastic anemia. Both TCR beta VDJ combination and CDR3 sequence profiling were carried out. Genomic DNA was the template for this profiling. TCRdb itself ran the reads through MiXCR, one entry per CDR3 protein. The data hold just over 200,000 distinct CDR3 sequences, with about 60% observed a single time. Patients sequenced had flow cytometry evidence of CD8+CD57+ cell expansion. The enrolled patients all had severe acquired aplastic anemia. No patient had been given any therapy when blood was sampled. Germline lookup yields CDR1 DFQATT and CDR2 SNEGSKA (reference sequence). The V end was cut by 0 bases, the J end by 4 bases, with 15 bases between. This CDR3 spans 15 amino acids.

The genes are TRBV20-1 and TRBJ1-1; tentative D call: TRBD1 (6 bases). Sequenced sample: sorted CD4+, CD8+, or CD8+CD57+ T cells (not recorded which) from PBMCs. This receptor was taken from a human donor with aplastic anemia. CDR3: CSARDWQGNPTEAFF. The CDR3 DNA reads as TGCAGTGCTAGAGATTGGCAGGGGAACCCCACTGAAGCTTTCTTT.